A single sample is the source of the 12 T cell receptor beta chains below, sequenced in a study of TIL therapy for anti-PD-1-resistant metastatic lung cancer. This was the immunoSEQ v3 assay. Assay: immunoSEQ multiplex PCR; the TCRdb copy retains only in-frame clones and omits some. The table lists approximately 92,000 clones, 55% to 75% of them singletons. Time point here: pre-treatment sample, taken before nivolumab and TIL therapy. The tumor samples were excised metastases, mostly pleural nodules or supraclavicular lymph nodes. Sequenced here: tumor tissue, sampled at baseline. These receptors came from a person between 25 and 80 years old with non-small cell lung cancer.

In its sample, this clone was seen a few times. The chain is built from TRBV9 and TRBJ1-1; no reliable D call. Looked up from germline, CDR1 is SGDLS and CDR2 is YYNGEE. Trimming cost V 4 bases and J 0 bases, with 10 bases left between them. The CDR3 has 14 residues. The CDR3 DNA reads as TGTGCCAGCAGCCGCGGACGGGTGAACACTGAAGCTTTCTTT. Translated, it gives CASSRGRVNTEAFF.

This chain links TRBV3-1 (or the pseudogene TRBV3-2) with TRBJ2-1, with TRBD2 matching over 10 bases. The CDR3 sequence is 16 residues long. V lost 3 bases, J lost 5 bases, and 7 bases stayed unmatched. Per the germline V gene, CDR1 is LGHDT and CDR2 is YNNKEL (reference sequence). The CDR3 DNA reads TGTGCCAGCAGCCAGACAGCGGGAGGGCCCCACAATGAGCAGTTCTTC. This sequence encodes CASSQTAGGPHNEQFF.

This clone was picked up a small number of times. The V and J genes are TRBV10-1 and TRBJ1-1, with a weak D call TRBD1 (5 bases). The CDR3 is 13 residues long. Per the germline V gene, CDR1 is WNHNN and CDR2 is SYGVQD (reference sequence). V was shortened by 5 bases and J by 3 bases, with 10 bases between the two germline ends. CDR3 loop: CASSLQEDTEAFF. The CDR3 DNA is TGCGCCAGCAGTTTACAGGAGGACACTGAAGCTTTCTTT.

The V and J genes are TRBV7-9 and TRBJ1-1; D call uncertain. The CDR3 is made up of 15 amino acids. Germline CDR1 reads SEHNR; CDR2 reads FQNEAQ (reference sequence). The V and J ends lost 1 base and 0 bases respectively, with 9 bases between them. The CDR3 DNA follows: TGTGCCAGCAGCTTAGGGGCCAGCATGAACACTGAAGCTTTCTTT. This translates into CASSLGASMNTEAFF.

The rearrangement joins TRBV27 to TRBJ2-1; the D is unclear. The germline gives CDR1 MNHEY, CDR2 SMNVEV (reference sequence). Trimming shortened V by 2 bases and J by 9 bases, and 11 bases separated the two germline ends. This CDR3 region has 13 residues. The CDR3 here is CASSLTTRGEQFF. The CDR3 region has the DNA TGTGCCAGCAGTTTAACTACCCGAGGTGAGCAGTTCTTC.

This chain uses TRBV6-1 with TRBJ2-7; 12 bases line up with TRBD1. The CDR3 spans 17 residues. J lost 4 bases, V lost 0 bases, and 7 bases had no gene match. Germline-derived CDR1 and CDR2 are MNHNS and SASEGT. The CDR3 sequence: CASSEALPGQGAYEQYF. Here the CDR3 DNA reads TGTGCCAGCAGTGAAGCCCTGCCGGGACAGGGGGCTTACGAGCAGTACTTC.

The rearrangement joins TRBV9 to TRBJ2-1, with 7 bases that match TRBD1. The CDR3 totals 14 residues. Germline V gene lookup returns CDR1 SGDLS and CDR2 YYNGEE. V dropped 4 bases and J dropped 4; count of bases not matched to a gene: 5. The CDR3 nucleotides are TGTGCCAGCAGCCCCGGGACAGTTTACAATGAGCAGTTCTTC. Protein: CASSPGTVYNEQFF.

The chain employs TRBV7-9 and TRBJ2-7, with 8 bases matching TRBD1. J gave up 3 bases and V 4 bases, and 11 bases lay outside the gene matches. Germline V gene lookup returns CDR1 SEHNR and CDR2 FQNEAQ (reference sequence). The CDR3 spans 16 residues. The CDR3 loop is CASSSAGGIMVYEQYF. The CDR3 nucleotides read TGTGCCAGCAGCTCGGCAGGGGGCATAATGGTCTACGAGCAGTACTTC.

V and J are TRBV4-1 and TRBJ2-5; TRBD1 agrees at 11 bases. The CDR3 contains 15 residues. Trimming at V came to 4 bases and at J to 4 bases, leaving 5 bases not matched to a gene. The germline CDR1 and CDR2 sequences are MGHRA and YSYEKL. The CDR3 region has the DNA TGCGCCAGCAGCCCAGACGGGACAGGGGGAGAGACCCAGTACTTC. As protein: CASSPDGTGGETQYF.

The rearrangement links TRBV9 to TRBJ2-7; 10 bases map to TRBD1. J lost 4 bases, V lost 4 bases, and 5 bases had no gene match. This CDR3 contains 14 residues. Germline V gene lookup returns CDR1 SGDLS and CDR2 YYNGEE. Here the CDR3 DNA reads TGTGCCAGCAGCCCCGGACAGGGGGAGTACGAGCAGTACTTC. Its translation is CASSPGQGEYEQYF. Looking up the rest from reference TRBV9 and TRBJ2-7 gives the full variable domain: DSGVTQTPKHLITATGQRVTLRCSPRSGDLSVYWYQQSLDQGLQFLIQYYNGEERAKGNILERFSAQQFPDLHSELNLSSLELGDSALYFCASSPGQGEYEQYFGPGTRLTVT.

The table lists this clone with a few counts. The CDR3 nucleotides are TGTGCCAGCTCATCGGGACAGGATACCACCATATATTTT. Amino acids: CASSSGQDTTIYF. J is TRBJ1-3 and V is TRBV18, with 8 positions matching TRBD1. The CDR3 extends over 13 amino acids. V lost 5 bases and J lost 9; bases outside the gene matches: 6. In germline, CDR1 is KGHSH, CDR2 LQKENI.

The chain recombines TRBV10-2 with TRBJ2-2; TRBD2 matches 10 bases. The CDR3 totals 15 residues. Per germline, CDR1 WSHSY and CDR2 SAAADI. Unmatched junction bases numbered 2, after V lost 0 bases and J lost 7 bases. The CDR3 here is CASSESSGGGGELFF. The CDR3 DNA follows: TGCGCCAGCAGTGAGTCAAGCGGGGGGGGCGGGGAGCTGTTTTTT.